The TCR beta chain under discussion was sequenced for a study of molecular identifiers for immune sequencing clone quantification. Each CDR3 protein is one row after TCRdb ran MiXCR on the PCR reads. The sample consists of roughly 320,000 distinct CDR3 sequences, about a fifth of them appearing once. Germline CDR1 MNHEY, CDR2 SVGAGI. V was cut by 5 bases and J by 2 bases, with 15 bases left in between. The CDR3 runs 15 residues. The TCR originated in a human donor in good health. Some libraries in this study had Jurkat cell RNA spiked in. Sequenced input: naive CD8+ T cells from blood, with Jurkat cell RNA spiked in. Subset here: FACS-sorted CD8+CD4-CCR7+CD45RA+ naive T cells. The chain is built from TRBV6-5 and TRBJ2-5; tentative D call: TRBD1 (5 bases). Here the CDR3 DNA reads TGTGCCAGCAGTCCGCAGACAGAGGTTCAAGAGACCCAGTACTTC. Its translation is CASSPQTEVQETQYF.